This T cell receptor beta chain was obtained from a study of T cell repertoires in cytomegalovirus infection. Study at large: Researchers turned to recently identified HLA-C-restricted CMV epitopes as well as well-studied HLA-B-restricted ones. Matching HLA type, along with CMV infection, was indicated by public TCR beta signatures.

Germline trimming cut 0 bases from V and 4 bases from J; bases unmatched to any gene: 6. This CDR3 region has 16 residues. Germline CDR1 and CDR2: MNHEY and SMNVEV (reference sequence). TCRdb fed the reads into MiXCR, producing one record per CDR3 protein. The sample consists of some 220,000 distinct CDR3 sequences, 35% to 40% of them appearing once. Overall study findings and caveats: Carriage of CMV together with the relevant HLA was identifiable through cumulative public TCR beta family frequency.

This clonotype was counted only a few times. Antigen unknown. This sequence originates from a human donor in good health (CMV status not recorded). Some clones in this sample may be carry-over from other donors' samples. The J gene is TRBJ2-1, the V gene TRBV27; 7 bases match TRBD1. The input for sequencing was CD8+ T cells from cultured PBMCs, taken from culture after CMV antigen stimulation. The CDR3 is CASSLSPGGGYNEQFF. CDR3 bases: TGTGCCAGCAGTTTATCACCAGGGGGTGGGTACAATGAGCAGTTCTTC.